This TCR beta chain was recorded in a study of blood T cell repertoires in COVID-19. After removal of 3 bases from V and 1 base from J, the junction contained 7 bases not matched to a gene. The CDR3 extends over 17 amino acids. From germline, CDR1 is LNHDA and CDR2 SQIVND (reference sequence). Profiled with immunoSEQ multiplex PCR; TCRdb holds only in-frame clones, not every one. The repertoire holds about 150,000 clones, with approximately 86% as singletons. The chain links TRBV19 to TRBJ1-5; TRBD1 matches at 9 bases. Sequenced material: PBMCs or T cells enriched from blood (not recorded which). The sequence came from a woman in her thirties or forties who had been exposed to COVID-19. The CDR3 spells CASSMGQGVGSNQPQHF. The CDR3 DNA reads TGTGCCAGTAGTATGGGACAGGGCGTTGGGAGCAATCAGCCCCAGCATTTT.